The 31 T cell receptor beta chains below come from one sample, sequenced in a study of healthy donors' naive CD4 and CD8 T cells. TCR libraries were built from around 0.45 ug of total RNA by linear amplification. MiXCR, applied by TCRdb to the reads, yields one record per CDR3 protein. The table includes around 180,000 distinct CDR3 sequences, 65% to 80% detected once. Sample: naive CD4+ and CD8+ T cells sorted from blood, pooled from several donors. All receptors derive from a pool of human donors in good health; the sample pools cells from several healthy donors.

The chain links TRBV5-1 to TRBJ1-1; 7 bases map to TRBD1. After removal of 3 bases from V and 4 bases from J, the junction contained 3 bases not matched to a gene. Germline values: CDR1 SGHRS, CDR2 YFSETQ. The CDR3 totals 13 residues. CDR3 sequence: CASSSQGITEAFF. CDR3 bases: TGCGCCAGCAGCTCACAGGGGATCACTGAAGCTTTCTTT.

This chain links TRBV27 with TRBJ1-2; TRBD1 matches at 11 bases. The CDR3 has 17 residues. CDR1 is MNHEY, CDR2 SMNVEV, per germline (reference sequence). With V trimmed by 0 bases and J by 3 bases, 6 bases remained unmatched. In DNA form, the CDR3 reads TGTGCCAGCAGTTTATCCTCACCGGGACAGGGGGACTATGGCTACACCTTC. Translating gives CASSLSSPGQGDYGYTF.

The rearrangement joins TRBV15 to TRBJ1-1; D is possibly TRBD1 (6 bases). V lost 4 bases and J lost 11, with 14 bases in between. This CDR3 has 12 amino acids. Germline loops: CDR1 LNHNV, CDR2 YYDKDF (reference sequence). In nucleotides, the CDR3 is TGTGCCACCAGCAAAACTCGACAGGCGGCTTTCTTT. Translated, it gives CATSKTRQAAFF.

The chain couples TRBV5-1 to TRBJ2-7; TRBD1 might be the D (6 bases). CDR1 and CDR2 (germline): SGHRS, YFSETQ. The CDR3 extends over 14 amino acids. Trimming pared 8 bases from V and 2 bases from J, leaving 17 bases between. CDR3 in DNA: TGCGCCAGGACCCCCCCAGGGGCGACCTACGAGCAGTACTTC. It yields the protein CARTPPGATYEQYF.

V and J are TRBV2 and TRBJ1-1, with D unclear. This CDR3 has 10 residues. Between the trimmed V and J ends, which lost 10 bases and 11 bases, there was a span of 14 bases. Germline CDR1 reads SNHLY; CDR2 reads FYNNEI. CDR3 DNA sequence: TGTGCCACTTTAGGTAGGGAGGCTTTCTTT. This gives the protein CATLGREAFF.

The chain uses TRBV6-2 or TRBV6-3 and TRBJ2-7; 9 nucleotides agree with TRBD2. CDR1 and CDR2 from the germline V gene are MNHEY and SVGEGT. The V gene end was trimmed by 2 bases and the J gene end by 0 bases; junction bases not matched to a gene: 2. The CDR3 runs 15 residues. The CDR3 DNA reads as TGTGCCAGCAGTTACCCGACTAGCGGCTCCTACGAGCAGTACTTC. The encoded protein is CASSYPTSGSYEQYF.

The chain combines TRBV19 with TRBJ1-2; 8 positions agree with TRBD1. Losses at the gene ends were 7 bases for V and 2 bases for J; bases not matched to a gene: 12. Germline CDR1 and CDR2: LNHDA and SQIVND (reference sequence). The CDR3 sequence is 16 residues long. The CDR3 DNA reads TGTGCCAGTAATTCCGGGCGACAGGGGAGGAACTATGGCTACACCTTC. Encoded protein: CASNSGRQGRNYGYTF.

V and J are TRBV20-1 and TRBJ2-2, with D hard to call. There are 17 residues in the CDR3. V gave up 1 base and J gave up 3 bases, with 18 bases separating them. In germline, CDR1 is DFQATT, CDR2 SNEGSKA (reference sequence). The CDR3 sequence is CSARGVYPRSDTGELFF. The DNA of the CDR3 is TGCAGTGCTAGAGGTGTTTATCCTCGCTCGGACACCGGGGAGCTGTTTTTT.

This clonotype was seen only once. The J gene is TRBJ2-7, the V gene TRBV27; 11 bases line up with TRBD2. Germline V gene data show CDR1 as MNHEY and CDR2 as SMNVEV (reference sequence). The CDR3 is 16 residues long. The V gene end was trimmed by 0 bases and the J gene end by 4 bases; junction bases not matched to a gene: 5. CDR3 amino acids: CASSLSGTSGLYEQYF. The CDR3 bases are TGTGCCAGCAGTTTATCAGGGACTAGCGGCTTATACGAGCAGTACTTC.

This chain connects TRBV27 to TRBJ2-7; D remains unclear. Trimming left V 4 bases short and J 2 bases short, with 12 bases between. The CDR3 spans 14 residues. Germline V gives CDR1 MNHEY, CDR2 SMNVEV (reference sequence). CDR3 loop: CASSSPSRPYEQYF. CDR3 DNA sequence: TGTGCCAGCAGTTCGCCCTCTAGACCCTACGAGCAGTACTTC.

This clonotype was recorded a few times. The chain joins TRBV6-6 to TRBJ2-7; D remains unclear. The V end lost 8 bases, the J end lost 0 bases, and 8 bases lay between the germline ends. This CDR3 has 12 amino acids. Germline V gene data show CDR1 as MNHNY and CDR2 as SVGAGI (reference sequence). The CDR3 DNA follows: TGTGCCAGCGGCCGATCCTCCTACGAGCAGTACTTC. Protein: CASGRSSYEQYF.

This chain links TRBV18 with TRBJ2-3; the D gene is possibly TRBD1 (5 bases). Germline loops: CDR1 KGHSH, CDR2 LQKENI. With 1 base removed from V and 0 bases from J, the gap between germline ends came to 5 bases. CDR3 length: 14 amino acids. The CDR3 spells CASSPQGSTDTQYF. The CDR3, as DNA: TGTGCCAGCTCACCACAGGGGAGCACAGATACGCAGTATTTT.

The genes are TRBV7-9 and TRBJ1-2; D gene unclear. CDR3 length: 12 amino acids. V lost 1 base, J lost 7 bases, and 7 bases lay in between. In germline, CDR1 is SEHNR, CDR2 FQNEAQ (reference sequence). CDR3 sequence: CASSLGSGGYTF. CDR3 nucleotides: TGTGCCAGCAGCTTAGGGTCAGGTGGCTACACCTTC.

This chain joins TRBV29-1 and TRBJ2-7; D is possibly TRBD1 or TRBD2 (5 bases each). The V end was cut by 1 base, the J end by 0 bases, with 10 bases between. The CDR3 runs 14 residues. Germline CDR1 is SQVTM and CDR2 is ANQGSEA. CDR3 amino acids: CSVEAGTSSYEQYF. CDR3 bases: TGCAGCGTTGAAGCAGGGACCAGCTCCTACGAGCAGTACTTC.

The chain is built from TRBV27 and TRBJ2-1; TRBD2 matches at 9 bases. J was trimmed by 7 bases and V by 6 bases; bases with no gene match: 4. CDR1 is MNHEY, CDR2 SMNVEV, per germline (reference sequence). This CDR3 is built from 13 residues. The CDR3 nucleotides read TGTGCCAGCAGCCCTAGCGGGACGAATGAGCAGTTCTTC. As protein: CASSPSGTNEQFF.

The V call is TRBV29-1, the J call TRBJ2-5; TRBD1 might be the D (5 bases). CDR1 and CDR2 (germline): SQVTM, ANQGSEA. This CDR3 region has 13 residues. The germline V and J ends were trimmed by 1 base and 5 bases, with 11 bases remaining between them. The CDR3 DNA reads as TGCAGCGTTGAAGCAGGGTATGGGGAGACCCAGTACTTC. Translation gives CSVEAGYGETQYF.

The chain recombines TRBV19 with TRBJ2-7; D is perhaps TRBD1 (6 bases). The CDR3 totals 13 residues. V lost 5 bases and J lost 5, with 13 bases in between. Germline lookup yields CDR1 LNHDA and CDR2 SQIVND (reference sequence). The CDR3 sequence is CASSPHRVHEQYF. Written as DNA, the CDR3 is TGTGCCAGTAGTCCCCACAGGGTCCACGAGCAGTACTTC. Full variable domain (outside the CDR3, taken from reference TRBV19 and TRBJ2-7): DGGITQSPKYLFRKEGQNVTLSCEQNLNHDAMYWYRQDPGQGLRLIYYSQIVNDFQKGDIAEGYSVSREKKESFPLTVTSAQKNPTAFYLCASSPHRVHEQYFGPGTRLTVT.

The V and J genes are TRBV29-1 and TRBJ2-1, with unresolved D. The CDR3 runs to 11 residues. The ends were cut back, 4 bases at V and 5 bases at J, with 6 bases in the middle. CDR1 SQVTM and CDR2 ANQGSEA come from the germline V gene. This CDR3 reads CSVAADNEQFF. The CDR3 DNA reads as TGCAGCGTTGCGGCAGACAATGAGCAGTTCTTC.

The chain couples TRBV27 to TRBJ2-6, with a weak D call TRBD2 (6 bases). CDR1 is MNHEY, CDR2 SMNVEV, per germline (reference sequence). Trimming stripped 0 bases from V and 0 bases from J, with 9 bases between. The CDR3 length is 17 residues. The CDR3 reads CASSLSGLTSGANVLTF. CDR3 bases: TGTGCCAGCAGTTTATCGGGACTCACCTCTGGGGCCAACGTCCTGACTTTC.

The rearrangement links TRBV6-2 or TRBV6-3 to TRBJ1-1; D is unclear. V shed 7 bases and J shed 1 base, with 4 bases lying between them. The CDR3 sequence is 11 residues long. Per germline, CDR1 MNHEY and CDR2 SVGEGT. The CDR3 loop reads CASIKNTEAFF. CDR3 coding DNA: TGTGCCAGCATCAAGAACACTGAAGCTTTCTTT.

This clonotype was found a few times. The chain joins TRBV5-5 to TRBJ1-1; no firm D call. V lost 4 bases, J lost 5 bases, and 12 bases lay in between. This CDR3 region has 13 residues. Germline lookup yields CDR1 SGHKS and CDR2 YYEKEE (reference sequence). The CDR3 sequence is CASSLPFGTEAFF. CDR3 DNA: TGTGCCAGCAGCCTCCCGTTTGGGACTGAAGCTTTCTTT.

V gene TRBV12-3 or TRBV12-4 combines with J gene TRBJ1-1, with D perhaps TRBD1 (6 bases). The CDR3 runs to 15 residues. Between the trimmed V and J ends, which lost 4 bases and 0 bases, there was a span of 12 bases. The chain's CDR3 is CASSSPQGMNTEAFF. The CDR3 DNA reads TGTGCCAGCAGTTCACCACAGGGTATGAACACTGAAGCTTTCTTT.

This clonotype was counted a single time. The genes are TRBV6-2 or TRBV6-3 and TRBJ2-7, with a weak D call TRBD1 (6 bases). The CDR3 runs to 13 residues. V gave up 10 bases and J gave up 2 bases, with 15 bases separating them. CDR1 MNHEY and CDR2 SVGEGT come from the germline V gene. CDR3 in DNA: TGTGCCACCAGGACAGTGGGAGCCTACGAGCAGTACTTC. Amino acid sequence: CATRTVGAYEQYF.

The rearrangement links TRBV29-1 to TRBJ1-3; 8 bases match TRBD1. Trimming at V came to 4 bases and at J to 2 bases, leaving 1 base not matched to a gene. The length of the CDR3 is 13 residues. Germline CDR1 and CDR2: SQVTM and ANQGSEA. CDR3 sequence: CSVATGAGNTIYF. In DNA form, the CDR3 reads TGCAGCGTTGCGACAGGGGCTGGAAACACCATATATTTT.

The chain joins TRBV29-1 to TRBJ2-3; D gene uncertain. Germline CDR1 SQVTM, CDR2 ANQGSEA. V shed 7 bases and J shed 5 bases, with 13 bases lying between them. The CDR3 consists of 12 residues. CDR3 protein: CSALVGKDTQYF. The CDR3 DNA is TGCAGCGCCCTGGTGGGGAAAGATACGCAGTATTTT.

The table lists this clonotype with a few counts. Germline is not matched at one junction end, which may reflect a read error. V is TRBV29-1 and J is TRBJ2-6; perhaps TRBD2 as D (6 bases). Germline V gives CDR1 SQVTM, CDR2 ANQGSEA. The CDR3 loop spans 17 amino acids. The CDR3 sequence is CSVEGGRSTTGANVLTF. CDR3 coding DNA: TGCAGCGTAGAAGGAGGGAGATCAACCACTGGGGCCAACGTCCTGACTTTC.

The J gene is TRBJ1-2, the V gene TRBV29-1, with 11 bases matching TRBD1. The CDR3 runs 12 residues. Germline CDR1 reads SQVTM; CDR2 reads ANQGSEA. Unmatched junction bases numbered 4, after V lost 0 bases and J lost 13 bases. The CDR3 sequence: CSVEEGQGDLTF. CDR3 coding DNA: TGCAGCGTTGAAGAGGGACAGGGGGACCTCACCTTC. Based on the CDR3 plus reference TRBV29-1 and TRBJ1-2, the full variable domain is SAVISQKPSRDICQRGTSLTIQCQVDSQVTMMFWYRQQPGQSLTLIATANQGSEATYESGFVIDKFPISRPNLTFSTLTVSNMSPEDSSIYLCSVEEGQGDLTFGSGTRLTVV.

The rearrangement joins TRBV29-1 to TRBJ2-3; D assignment may be TRBD1 or TRBD2 (5 bases each). V lost 3 bases, J lost 0 bases, and 10 bases lay in between. This CDR3 has 14 amino acids. In germline, CDR1 is SQVTM, CDR2 ANQGSEA. The CDR3 nucleotides are TGCAGCGTTGAGACCGGGGACAGCACAGATACGCAGTATTTT. Encoded protein: CSVETGDSTDTQYF.

This clonotype was counted only a few times. The V and J genes are TRBV19 and TRBJ2-6; D is uncertain. The germline V gene has CDR1 LNHDA and CDR2 SQIVND (reference sequence). The CDR3 totals 17 residues. Trimming shortened V by 3 bases and J by 2 bases, and 14 bases separated the two germline ends. The DNA for the CDR3 is TGTGCCAGTAGTATTCTGGGCCCCTCGGCTGGGGCCAACGTCCTGACTTTC. Encoded protein: CASSILGPSAGANVLTF.

Only one count was recorded for this clonotype. V gene TRBV29-1 combines with J gene TRBJ2-7; tentatively, D is TRBD1 (6 bases). Per germline, CDR1 SQVTM and CDR2 ANQGSEA. There are 13 residues in the CDR3. The ends were cut back, 4 bases at V and 0 bases at J, with 10 bases in the middle. The CDR3 region is CSVVGGLSYEQYF. The CDR3 bases are TGCAGCGTTGTTGGGGGCCTCTCCTACGAGCAGTACTTC.

This chain links TRBV29-1 with TRBJ1-1; TRBD1 agrees at 7 bases. The V gene's germline CDR1 is SQVTM and CDR2 ANQGSEA. The CDR3 loop spans 11 amino acids. J gave up 7 bases and V 4 bases, and 3 bases lay outside the gene matches. In DNA, the CDR3 is TGCAGCGTTGGGACAGGTCGTGAAGCTTTCTTT. Residues: CSVGTGREAFF.